The entry below gives a single T cell receptor (beta chain) sequence along with its context. An input of roughly 0.5 to 1 ug of RNA was subjected to reverse transcription using random hexamers. TCRdb itself ran the immunoSEQ multiplex PCR reads through MiXCR, one entry per CDR3 protein. Found here are 180,000 or so distinct CDR3 sequences, 85% to 95% of them singletons; the top ten hold 0.099%. This record comes from a study of CD8 T cells in Susac syndrome. V gave up 3 bases and J gave up 5 bases, with 17 bases separating them. Germline assignment: CDR1 SGDLS and CDR2 YYNGEE. The CDR3 has 15 amino acids.

Sequences were obtained from CD4+ T cells from PBMCs. V is TRBV9 and J is TRBJ2-5, with a tentative D call TRBD2 (7 bases). This clonotype originated in a human donor with Susac syndrome. The CDR3 coding sequence is TGTGCCAGCAGCGCCGATCGGGGGGCAGGGGAGACCCAGTACTTC. This gives the protein CASSADRGAGETQYF. Combining the CDR3 with reference TRBV9 and TRBJ2-5 gives the whole variable domain DSGVTQTPKHLITATGQRVTLRCSPRSGDLSVYWYQQSLDQGLQFLIQYYNGEERAKGNILERFSAQQFPDLHSELNLSSLELGDSALYFCASSADRGAGETQYFGPGTRLLVL.